One and the same sample provided the 23 T cell receptor beta chains below, sequenced in a study of vaccination effects on CD4 cells after COVID-19. TCRdb's table, derived via immunoSEQ multiplex PCR, lists solely in-frame clones and lacks some. Of approximately 65,000 clones listed, around 70% were seen once; the top ten hold about 1.6%. Antigen-specific CD4+ T cells were expanded (with viral peptide pools) by the ViraFEST assay ahead of sequencing. The authors isolated CD4+ T cells after around nine days of culture. Participants got two doses of BNT162b2 or mRNA-1273 vaccine. Antigens of these TCRs are unknown. Specimen: CD4+ T cells from PBMCs cultured with HCoV-229E spike peptides, collected after COVID-19 vaccination. These TCRs come from a human donor who received a COVID-19 vaccine.

The chain couples TRBV7-9 to TRBJ1-5; TRBD1 might be the D (6 bases). Per germline, CDR1 SEHNR and CDR2 FQNEAQ (reference sequence). The CDR3 totals 15 residues. Trimming removed 3 bases from V and 5 bases from J, with 14 bases in between. The CDR3 bases are TGTGCCAGCAGCTTTGGACAGCAAGGGGATCAGCCCCAGCATTTT. Translation: CASSFGQQGDQPQHF. The whole variable domain, filled in from reference TRBV7-9 and TRBJ1-5, reads DTGVSQNPRHKITKRGQNVTFRCDPISEHNRLYWYRQTLGQGPEFLTYFQNEAQLEKSRLLSDRFSAERPKGSFSTLEIQRTEQGDSAMYLCASSFGQQGDQPQHFGDGTRLSIL.

The table lists this clone with a few counts. The CDR3 is CAKRQGLRGLDIQYF. CDR3 nucleotide sequence: TGTGCCAAAAGACAGGGGCTAAGGGGTTTGGACATTCAGTACTTC. The chain links TRBV19 to TRBJ2-4; 8 bases match TRBD1. CDR1 and CDR2 (germline): LNHDA, SQIVND (reference sequence). Unmatched junction bases numbered 16, after V lost 10 bases and J lost 8 bases. The CDR3 sequence is 15 residues long.

This clone was picked up a small number of times. The chain carries TRBV5-1 and TRBJ1-1; D unclear. The CDR3 loop spans 14 amino acids. Germline V CDR1 and CDR2: SGHRS, YFSETQ. The V gene lost 0 bases and the J gene lost 1 base, with 7 bases spanning the gap. The CDR3 sequence: CASSLERGNTEAFF. The CDR3, as DNA: TGCGCCAGCAGCTTGGAGCGGGGGAACACTGAAGCTTTCTTT.

This clone has a handful of counts. This rearrangement joins TRBV11-2 to TRBJ2-3, with 8 bases fitting TRBD1. This CDR3 is 15 amino acids long. With 6 bases clipped from V and 4 bases from J, the junction kept 9 bases outside the gene matches. Germline V CDR1 and CDR2: SGHAT, FQNNGV. In DNA, the CDR3 is TGTGCCAGCAGTTTGGGTAGGACAGGGTCAGATACGCAGTATTTT. Amino acid sequence: CASSLGRTGSDTQYF.

V usage is TRBV24-1 and J usage is TRBJ2-5, with D maybe TRBD2 (5 bases). The CDR3 runs 13 residues. Germline CDR1 reads KGHDR; CDR2 reads SFDVKD. Trimming cost V 5 bases and J 5 bases, with 11 bases left between them. As DNA, the CDR3 is TGTGCCACCAGTGGGCTCGGGGTGGAGACCCAGTACTTC. This sequence encodes CATSGLGVETQYF.

The V and J genes are TRBV12-5 and TRBJ1-5, with D hard to call. The germline V gene has CDR1 LGHNT and CDR2 FRNRAP. CDR3 length: 15 amino acids. The V and J ends lost 1 base and 2 bases respectively, with 9 bases between them. This CDR3 reads CASGLGETGNQPQHF. In nucleotides, the CDR3 is TGTGCTAGTGGTTTGGGAGAAACGGGCAATCAGCCCCAGCATTTT.

This chain connects TRBV24-1 to TRBJ1-1, with TRBD1 identical over 7 bases. Germline CDR1 and CDR2: KGHDR and SFDVKD. CDR3 length: 15 residues. Germline trimming cut 4 bases from V and 0 bases from J; bases unmatched to any gene: 4. The CDR3 DNA follows: TGTGCCACCAGTGACGGGACAGCCATGAACACTGAAGCTTTCTTT. As protein: CATSDGTAMNTEAFF.

The chain employs TRBV11-2 and TRBJ2-5; 8 bases are a match to TRBD2. The CDR3 extends over 14 amino acids. The germline V gene encodes CDR1 SGHAT and CDR2 FQNNGV. After removal of 5 bases from V and 1 base from J, the junction contained 3 bases not matched to a gene. CDR3 nucleotide sequence: TGTGCCAGCAGCCTAACTAGCGGCCAAGAGACCCAGTACTTC. It translates to CASSLTSGQETQYF.

This clone was picked up one time. In DNA form, the CDR3 reads TGTGCCAGCTCACCAATTGGGGGTTTCAGGTCGCGGGAGCAGTACGTC. Encoded protein: CASSPIGGFRSREQYV. This chain uses TRBV18 with TRBJ2-7; either TRBD1 or TRBD2 may fit D (5 bases each). The CDR3 spans 16 residues. Germline CDR1 reads KGHSH; CDR2 reads LQKENI. V was shortened by 2 bases and J by 7 bases, with 21 bases between the two germline ends.

This chain joins TRBV10-3 and TRBJ2-3; TRBD1 matches at 7 bases. The junction had 3 bases not matched to a gene; V was cut back by 7 bases and J by 2 bases. This CDR3 contains 13 residues. Looked up from germline, CDR1 is ENHRY and CDR2 is SYGVKD. CDR3 residues: CAIKGQPTDTQYF. In DNA, the CDR3 is TGTGCCATCAAGGGACAGCCCACAGATACGCAGTATTTT.

This chain connects TRBV3-1 (or the pseudogene TRBV3-2) to TRBJ1-2; tentatively, D is TRBD1 (5 bases). Germline V gene lookup returns CDR1 LGHDT and CDR2 YNNKEL (reference sequence). V was trimmed by 1 base and J by 4 bases, leaving 13 bases between them. The CDR3 is 15 residues long. CDR3 amino acids: CASSQAQGGSYGYTF. CDR3 sequence (DNA): TGTGCCAGCAGCCAAGCCCAGGGAGGTTCCTATGGCTACACCTTC.

This chain joins TRBV29-1 and TRBJ2-2; D is unclear. The CDR3 has 12 residues. CDR1 is SQVTM and CDR2 is ANQGSEA in the germline V gene. Trimming shortened V by 4 bases and J by 7 bases, and 10 bases separated the two germline ends. The CDR3 loop reads CSVAKAVGELFF. CDR3 nucleotides: TGCAGCGTTGCAAAGGCGGTCGGGGAGCTGTTTTTT.

The genes are TRBV5-4 and TRBJ1-1; the D gene is possibly TRBD1 (5 bases). Germline V gives CDR1 SGHNT, CDR2 YYREEE (reference sequence). Trimming pared 4 bases from V and 0 bases from J, leaving 10 bases between. The CDR3 spans 14 residues. The CDR3 coding sequence is TGTGCCAGCAGCCGCGGGACGATGAACACTGAAGCTTTCTTT. Translating it yields CASSRGTMNTEAFF.

A remark on this clone: It is unclear where the CDR3 begins or ends on the DNA, so no DNA is shown, and the CDR3 is as TCRdb lists it. This chain connects TRBV19 to TRBJ1-2. The germline gives CDR1 LNHDA, CDR2 SQIVND (reference sequence). Inclusive of both ends, the CDR3 amounts to 14 amino acids. CDR3 sequence reads: CASTSGRLGYGYTF.

The chain combines TRBV10-2 with TRBJ1-3; D gene uncertain. Germline V lookup: CDR1 WSHSY, CDR2 SAAADI. CDR3 size: 15 residues. The ends were cut back, 4 bases at V and 1 base at J, with 11 bases in the middle. In DNA form, the CDR3 reads TGCGCCAGCAGTGGGAGGGTAGAATCTGGAAACACCATATATTTT. As protein: CASSGRVESGNTIYF.

The rearrangement uses TRBV9 and TRBJ2-2; no clear D. The CDR3 is 14 residues long. The germline V gene has CDR1 SGDLS and CDR2 YYNGEE. V was shortened by 4 bases and J by 5 bases, with 12 bases between the two germline ends. The CDR3 sequence: CASSRLSETGELFF. For the CDR3, the DNA is TGTGCCAGCAGCCGCTTGTCGGAGACCGGGGAGCTGTTTTTT.

The J gene is TRBJ2-7, the V gene TRBV28; TRBD1 might be the D (5 bases). CDR1 and CDR2 (germline): MDHEN, SYDVKM. The CDR3 runs 13 residues. V shed 5 bases and J shed 3 bases, with 11 bases lying between them. Here the CDR3 DNA reads TGTGCCAGCAGTCGGACACCCTTCTACGAGCAGTACGTC. This encodes CASSRTPFYEQYV.

This rearrangement joins TRBV7-9 to TRBJ1-1; a possible D gene is TRBD1 (5 bases). The germline CDR1 and CDR2 sequences are SEHNR and FQNEAQ (reference sequence). The ends were cut back, 4 bases at V and 0 bases at J, with 12 bases in the middle. The CDR3 contains 15 residues. CDR3 in DNA: TGTGCCAGCAGCTCAGTATGGACAATGAACACTGAAGCTTTCTTT. It translates to CASSSVWTMNTEAFF.

The rearrangement uses TRBV6-5 and TRBJ1-2; 7 bases match TRBD1. After removal of 6 bases from V and 5 bases from J, the junction contained 6 bases not matched to a gene. CDR1 is MNHEY, CDR2 SVGAGI, per germline. The CDR3 sequence is 13 residues long. The CDR3 region is CASREGQQYGYTF. The CDR3 DNA sequence: TGTGCCAGCAGGGAGGGACAGCAATATGGCTACACCTTC.

There are a few counts of this clone. V and J are TRBV6-1 and TRBJ1-5; D is unresolved. Germline values: CDR1 MNHNS, CDR2 SASEGT. V lost 6 bases, J lost 9 bases, and 12 bases lay in between. CDR3 size: 12 residues. The CDR3 nucleotides read TGTGCCAGCAGAGACGTCCTGGGGCCCCAGCATTTT. Translating it yields CASRDVLGPQHF.

This clone has a single count. The chain recombines TRBV25-1 with TRBJ1-1; D gene uncertain. Germline CDR1 MGHDK, CDR2 SYGVNS. Trimming took 3 bases from V and 5 from J, leaving 7 bases between them. The CDR3 is 12 residues long. CDR3 in DNA: TGTGCCAGCAGTGATTCCTGGACTGAAGCTTTCTTT. Protein product: CASSDSWTEAFF.

The chain combines TRBV6-7 with TRBJ2-7; 11 bases fit TRBD1. TRBV6-7 is classed as an ORF, of uncertain function. V shed 11 bases, J shed 0 bases, and the junction held 6 bases outside the gene matches. The CDR3 is 14 amino acids. The CDR3 coding sequence is TGTGCCCTCCGGGGGACAGGGGGCTCCTACGAGCAGTACGTC. Protein: CALRGTGGSYEQYV.

CDR3: CASSRTAGGRSDTQYF. The CDR3, as DNA: TGTGCCAGCAGCCGCACCGCGGGGGGGCGGTCAGATACGCAGTATTTT. V and J are TRBV3-1 (or the pseudogene TRBV3-2) and TRBJ2-3, with 9 positions matching TRBD2. V shed 4 bases and J 4 bases; nucleotides not matched to a gene: 9. Germline CDR1 reads LGHDT; CDR2 reads YNNKEL (reference sequence). The length of the CDR3 is 16 residues.